Sequencing of this TCR beta chain was carried out in a study of Tregs in tolerant kidney transplant recipients. Study details: A roughly three-day belatacept mixed lymphocyte reaction, sometimes plus 5-day graft donor restimulation, preceded CD4+CD25+CD127- sorting. Recipient cells were told from donor cells by antibody staining. General study results and limits: Tregs expanded with activated donor B cells seemed most donor-specific. No direct test of biological reproducibility was done here.

Germline values: CDR1 KGHSH, CDR2 LQKENI. The CDR3 has 16 residues. The V gene end was trimmed by 5 bases and the J gene end by 5 bases; junction bases not matched to a gene: 6. Assay: immunoSEQ multiplex PCR; the TCRdb copy retains only in-frame clones and omits some. The data contain fewer than 45,000 clones, 95% to 96% of them singletons. As concerns this clone: Antigen: not known.

The genes are TRBV18 and TRBJ2-3; 14 bases align to TRBD2. Sequencing input: Tregs from blood cultured with allogeneic cells. This TCR was sampled from a human donor in good health. The CDR3, as DNA: TGTGCCAGCTCATGGGGACTAGCGGGAGCGGTAGATACGCAGTATTTT. Translated, it gives CASSWGLAGAVDTQYF.